This T cell receptor (beta chain) came from a study of T-cell memory formation after mild COVID-19. TCRdb re-derived calls from the 5' RACE reads in MiXCR, one entry per CDR3 protein. Seen here are approximately 250,000 distinct CDR3 sequences, less than 20% observed once, and the top ten hold less than 2.5%. Notes on the study in general: Pre-infection memory contained some responding clones, which suggested that cross-reactive memory had joined.

Concerning this clonotype itself: Its specificity is not known.

This CDR3 region has 17 residues. Trimming removed 2 bases from V and 0 bases from J, with 17 bases in between. Germline V lookup: CDR1 KGHSH, CDR2 LQKENI. The sequencing sample was made of PBMCs or a T cell subset sorted from them (not recorded which). The TCR sequence derives from an adult woman who had mild COVID-19 (a few samples of this study predate the infection). Cell type and time point are not known. V usage is TRBV18 and J usage is TRBJ2-7; tentative D call: TRBD2 (5 bases). The CDR3 loop reads CASSPTPFSGSSYEQYF. The DNA of the CDR3 is TGTGCCAGCTCACCAACCCCCTTCTCGGGGAGCTCCTACGAGCAGTACTTC.